This T cell receptor beta chain was captured by sequencing in a study of blood T cell repertoires in COVID-19 (dated by TCRdb to 2020 to 2021). Study-wide context: Samples from collaborators originated in the United States, Italy and Spain and spanned both the acute and convalescent phases of COVID-19. Where HLA class I and class II types were available, the types were taken from metadata supplied by the sample provider, not from assay-based typing. The repertoires were released in a freely available public database intended as a resource for research on the immune response to SARS-CoV-2. The material from the prospective study consisted of cDNA or gDNA derived from T cells, B-cell-depleted T cells, or PBMCs. Deeply sampled blood TCRbeta repertoires from subjects exposed to, actively infected with, or recovered from COVID-19 were included in the dataset. The samples were drawn from two sources: the first 160 participants of the ongoing ImmuneRACE study, and 1,000 to 1,500 subjects contributed by 6 global collaborators. Sample metadata almost always included a de-identified subject ID, COVID-19 status, age in years and sex. Paper-wide results and their limitations: Clinical and demographic metadata were provided uncurated, with the amount varying by source and participant.

Enrolling through a virtual design, the prospective study's participants ranged in age from about 18 to 100 years and lived across 20 to 30 United States geographic areas. To assign participants to cohorts, the prospective study relied on clinical history that participants themselves reported in a screening survey and a study questionnaire. Recovered participants in ImmuneRACE Cohort 3 were defined as having two consecutive negative NP/OP PCR tests, clearance from a healthcare professional, or resolution of symptoms. In the prospective study, mobile phlebotomists collected whole blood, serum and a nasopharyngeal or oropharyngeal swab from each participant. Participants in the prospective study had the option to provide additional blood draws and questionnaires over an approximately 2-month period. Before DNA extraction, prospective study blood samples were shipped either frozen or at room temperature.

As to this clone: It has no known antigen specificity. There are no base qualities to consult, and no much larger clone falls within one base.

CDR3 length: 13 amino acids, cysteine to phenylalanine. Left in the record is the CDR3 DNA by itself, 39 bases read in frame from the first base. Deletion took 7 bases off V and 6 bases off J, with a span of 13 bases between the germline ends. From the germline V gene, CDR1 is SNHLY and CDR2 is FYNNEI. TCRbeta CDR3 regions were amplified from genomic DNA using the immunoSEQ Assay, a bias-controlled multiplex PCR. The study's own analysis went as follows. Nucleated cell counts per sample were estimated from amplification of reference gene primers within the assay. To quantify the absolute abundance of each unique TCRbeta CDR3 rearrangement, sequence reads were collapsed and filtered. For each sample, productive Simpson clonality was calculated as the square root of Simpson's diversity index across productive rearrangements. TCRdb stores this immuneACCESS table with in-frame sequences only. Part of the clones is absent; in the studies checked, under half of the shortfall reflects unresolved V genes, and no reason is known for the rest. V and J calls and clone size follow that table, whereas D and trimming were derived from the DNA. For this sample there are roughly 160,000 clones; 75% to 85% appear just once. The ten largest clonotypes hold more than 3% of the sample.

The chain was built from TRBV2 and TRBJ1-5; the D gene cannot be named for sure. The sequence was obtained from a woman aged 55-70 years who had recovered from COVID-19. The sequenced material came from PBMCs or T cells enriched from blood (not recorded which). The CDR3 in this case is CASTALPGQPQHF. Here is the DNA: TGTGCCAGCACGGCTTTGCCGGGTCAGCCCCAGCATTTT.